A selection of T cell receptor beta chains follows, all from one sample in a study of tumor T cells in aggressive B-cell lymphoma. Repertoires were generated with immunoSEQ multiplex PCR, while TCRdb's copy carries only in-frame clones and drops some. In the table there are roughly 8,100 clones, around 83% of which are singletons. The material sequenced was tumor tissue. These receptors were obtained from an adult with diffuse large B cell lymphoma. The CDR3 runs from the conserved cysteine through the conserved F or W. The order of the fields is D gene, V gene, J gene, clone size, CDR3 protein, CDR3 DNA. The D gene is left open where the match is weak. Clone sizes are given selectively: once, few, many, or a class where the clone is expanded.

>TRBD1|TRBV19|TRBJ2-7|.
CASIYGQGAYEQYF
TGTGCCAGTATCTACGGACAGGGGGCTTACGAGCAGTACTTC
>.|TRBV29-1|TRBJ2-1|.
CSVEEGRGNEQFF
TGTAGCGTTGAAGAGGGCAGGGGAAATGAGCAGTTCTTC
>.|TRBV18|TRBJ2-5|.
CASSPPMGSGQETQYF
TGTGCCAGCTCACCACCCATGGGGAGCGGACAAGAGACCCAGTACTTC
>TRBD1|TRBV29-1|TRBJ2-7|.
CSVRTGETYEQYF
TGCAGCGTACGGACAGGGGAAACCTACGAGCAGTACTTC
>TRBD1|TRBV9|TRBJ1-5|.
CASSRQGDWQPQHF
TGTGCCAGCAGCCGACAGGGCGATTGGCAGCCCCAGCATTTT
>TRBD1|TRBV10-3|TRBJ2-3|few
CAIEEEWTGVTDTQYF
TGTGCCATCGAGGAGGAATGGACAGGAGTCACAGATACGCAGTATTTT
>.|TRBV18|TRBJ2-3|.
CASSSDLADTQYF
TGTGCCAGCTCATCGGATTTAGCGGATACGCAGTATTTT
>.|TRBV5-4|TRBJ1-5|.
CASSLVPEKPQHF
TGTGCCAGCAGCTTGGTCCCGGAGAAGCCCCAGCATTTT
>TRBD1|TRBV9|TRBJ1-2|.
CASSEHRTGFSVHGYTF
TGTGCCAGCAGCGAACACAGGACAGGGTTCAGCGTACATGGCTACACCTTC
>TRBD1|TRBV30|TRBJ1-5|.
CAWTSGTGSNQPQHF
TGTGCCTGGACCTCCGGGACAGGGAGCAATCAGCCCCAGCATTTT
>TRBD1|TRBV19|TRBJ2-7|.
CASSDSDRARADEQYF
TGTGCCAGTAGCGATTCTGACAGGGCCCGCGCCGATGAGCAGTACTTC
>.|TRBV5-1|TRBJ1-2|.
CASSLGGADGYTF
TGCGCCAGCAGCTTGGGTGGGGCTGATGGCTACACCTTC
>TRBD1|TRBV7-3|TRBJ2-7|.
CASSLGPPQGAGEQYF
TGTGCCAGCAGCTTAGGTCCGCCACAGGGGGCGGGCGAGCAGTACTTC
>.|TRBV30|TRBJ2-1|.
CAWSPGLTYNEQFF
TGTGCCTGGAGTCCGGGACTTACTTACAATGAGCAGTTCTTC
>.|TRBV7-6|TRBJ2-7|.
CASSPGLRGTYEQYF
TGTGCCAGCAGCCCGGGCCTCCGGGGTACCTACGAGCAGTACTTC
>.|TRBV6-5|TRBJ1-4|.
CASSPRGVDEKLFF
TGTGCCAGCAGCCCGCGGGGCGTGGATGAAAAACTGTTTTTT
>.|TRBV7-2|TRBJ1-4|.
CASSSGGNTNEKLFF
TGTGCCAGCAGCTCCGGGGGGAATACTAATGAAAAACTGTTTTTT
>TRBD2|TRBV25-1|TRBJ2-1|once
CASIEAGDYNEQFF
TGTGCCAGCATAGAAGCGGGAGATTACAATGAGCAGTTCTTC
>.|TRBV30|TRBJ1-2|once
CAWSVLGWEGHGYTF
TGTGCCTGGAGTGTACTAGGGTGGGAGGGACATGGCTACACCTTC
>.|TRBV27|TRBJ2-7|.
CASSYDSLGEQYF
TGTGCCAGCAGTTACGACTCTCTCGGCGAGCAGTACTTC
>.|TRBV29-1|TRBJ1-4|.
CSVEAGGANEKLFF
TGCAGCGTTGAGGCGGGAGGCGCTAATGAAAAACTGTTTTTT
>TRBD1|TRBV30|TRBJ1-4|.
CAWQPIEGQGGEKLFF
TGTGCCTGGCAGCCCATAGAGGGACAGGGAGGCGAAAAACTGTTTTTT
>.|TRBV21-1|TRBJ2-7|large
CAISDRVDYEQYF
TGTGCCATCTCTGACAGGGTAGACTACGAGCAGTACTTC
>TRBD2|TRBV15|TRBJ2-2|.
CTTSRDWGSGSTGELFF
TGTACCACCAGCAGAGATTGGGGTAGCGGGAGTACCGGGGAGCTGTTTTTT
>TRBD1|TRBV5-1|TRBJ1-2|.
CASSLTQTGQGTGGYTF
TGCGCCAGCAGCTTGACCCAGACAGGGCAGGGCACAGGTGGCTACACCTTC
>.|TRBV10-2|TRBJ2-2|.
CASSLSGPANTGELFF
TGCGCCAGCAGTTTGAGCGGGCCCGCGAACACCGGGGAGCTGTTTTTT
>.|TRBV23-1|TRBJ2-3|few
CASSPGYPSDTQYF
TGCGCCAGCAGTCCGGGGTACCCCTCGGATACGCAGTATTTT
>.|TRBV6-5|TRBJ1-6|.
CASKGQINSPLHF
TGTGCCAGCAAAGGACAGATCAATTCACCCCTCCACTTT
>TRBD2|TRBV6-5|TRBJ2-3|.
CASSGGRNTQYF
TGTGCCAGCTCGGGCGGGAGAAATACGCAGTATTTT
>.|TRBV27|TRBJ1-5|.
CASSSIGQLYQPQHF
TGTGCCAGCAGTTCGATCGGACAGTTGTATCAGCCCCAGCATTTT
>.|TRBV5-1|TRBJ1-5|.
CASRPTGYSNQPQHF
TGCGCCAGCAGACCAACAGGGTATAGCAATCAGCCCCAGCATTTT
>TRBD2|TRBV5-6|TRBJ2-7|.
CASSGGLGGYEQYF
TGTGCCAGCAGCGGGGGACTAGGGGGCTACGAGCAGTACTTC
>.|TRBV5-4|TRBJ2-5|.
CASSIGETQYF
TGTGCCAGCAGCATCGGAGAGACTCAGTACTTC
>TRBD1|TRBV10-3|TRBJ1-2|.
CAINESGTGTNYGYTF
TGTGCCATCAATGAGTCCGGGACAGGGACGAACTATGGCTACACCTTC
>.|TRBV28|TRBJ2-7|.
CASSLGARNEQYF
TGTGCCAGCAGTTTAGGGGCTAGAAACGAGCAGTACTTC
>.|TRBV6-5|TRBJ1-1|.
CASSPQGDGATEAFF
TGTGCCAGCAGTCCCCAAGGGGATGGTGCCACTGAAGCTTTCTTT
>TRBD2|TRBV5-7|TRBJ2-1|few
CASSFSGRAYNEQFF
TGTGCCAGCAGCTTTAGCGGGAGGGCGTACAATGAGCAGTTCTTC
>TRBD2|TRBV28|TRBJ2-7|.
CASSLWLAVRSYEQYF
TGTGCCAGCAGTTTATGGCTAGCGGTTCGCTCCTACGAGCAGTACTTC
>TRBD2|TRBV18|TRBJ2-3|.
CASSLRGLAGRTDTQYF
TGTGCCAGCTCACTCAGGGGACTAGCGGGACGCACAGATACGCAGTATTTT
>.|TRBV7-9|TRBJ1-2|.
CASSLGGGYTF
TGTGCCAGCAGCTTAGGGGGCGGCTACACCTTC
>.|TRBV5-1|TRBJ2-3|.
CASSLGRENIDTQYF
TGCGCCAGCAGCTTGGGACGGGAGAATATAGATACGCAGTATTTT
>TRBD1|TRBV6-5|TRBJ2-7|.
CASSYRQGASYEQYF
TGTGCCAGCAGTTATCGACAGGGGGCTTCCTACGAGCAGTACTTC
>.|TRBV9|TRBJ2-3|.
CASNRQGHTDTQYF
TGTGCCAGCAACAGGCAGGGGCACACAGATACGCAGTATTTT
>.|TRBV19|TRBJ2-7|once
CASSSSRDKGEYF
TGTGCCAGTAGTTCGTCCCGGGACAAAGGAGAGTACTTC
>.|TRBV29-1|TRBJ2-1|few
CSVDQPRTVYNEQFF
TGCAGCGTTGATCAGCCCCGGACTGTCTACAATGAGCAGTTCTTC